Detailed here is one T cell receptor beta chain. Antigen: not known. The entry originates in a study of cytomegalovirus exposure and HLA in healthy donors. This CDR3 is built from 16 residues. Germline loops: CDR1 SGDLS, CDR2 YYNGEE. Trimming at V came to 4 bases and at J to 6 bases, leaving 15 bases not matched to a gene. Study results and limitations: Subsequent analysis of the approximately 110 validation repertoires found a tendency for first-cohort TCR clusters to co-occur. The study flagged 150 to 200 TCR beta chains as cytomegalovirus-associated.

The method was immunoSEQ multiplex PCR; TCRdb's version includes in-frame clones alone and lacks a portion of them. The data contain more than 95,000 clones, about 90% of them singletons. The rearrangement uses TRBV9 and TRBJ2-7; TRBD1 aligns across 8 bases. This TCR was recovered from a woman aged 18-29 years in good health and CMV-seronegative. Material: PBMCs. CDR3 loop: CASSPDRGIALREQYF. In DNA, the CDR3 is TGTGCCAGCAGCCCAGACAGGGGTATCGCCCTACGCGAGCAGTACTTC. Looking up the rest from reference TRBV9 and TRBJ2-7 gives the full variable domain: DSGVTQTPKHLITATGQRVTLRCSPRSGDLSVYWYQQSLDQGLQFLIQYYNGEERAKGNILERFSAQQFPDLHSELNLSSLELGDSALYFCASSPDRGIALREQYFGPGTRLTVT.